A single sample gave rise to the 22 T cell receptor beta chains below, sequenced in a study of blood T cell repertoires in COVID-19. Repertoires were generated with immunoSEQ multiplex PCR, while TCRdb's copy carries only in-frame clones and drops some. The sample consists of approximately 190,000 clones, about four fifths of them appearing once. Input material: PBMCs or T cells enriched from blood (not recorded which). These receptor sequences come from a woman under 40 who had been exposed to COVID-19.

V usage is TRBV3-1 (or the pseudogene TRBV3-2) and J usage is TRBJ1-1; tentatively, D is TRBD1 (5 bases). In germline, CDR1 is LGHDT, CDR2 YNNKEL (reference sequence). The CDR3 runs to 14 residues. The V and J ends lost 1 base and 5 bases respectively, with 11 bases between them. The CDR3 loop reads CASSQGAGRTEAFF. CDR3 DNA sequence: TGTGCCAGCAGCCAAGGAGCAGGGCGGACTGAAGCTTTCTTT.

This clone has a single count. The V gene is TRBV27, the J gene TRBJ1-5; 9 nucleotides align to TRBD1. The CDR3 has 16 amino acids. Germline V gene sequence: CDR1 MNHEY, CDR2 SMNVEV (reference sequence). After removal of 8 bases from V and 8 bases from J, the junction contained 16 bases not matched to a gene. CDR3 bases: TGTGCCAGCTTACCTACCGGGACAGGGAAAATTGAGCCCCAGCATTTT. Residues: CASLPTGTGKIEPQHF.

CDR3 coding DNA: TGCGCCAGCAGCCAAACAAAGCTAGCGGGGGGCCTACAAGAGACCCAGTACTTC. Protein sequence: CASSQTKLAGGLQETQYF. The gene calls are TRBV4-1 and TRBJ2-5; 11 bases are shared with TRBD2. The length of the CDR3 is 18 residues. Germline loops: CDR1 MGHRA, CDR2 YSYEKL. J was trimmed by 2 bases and V by 2 bases; bases with no gene match: 10.

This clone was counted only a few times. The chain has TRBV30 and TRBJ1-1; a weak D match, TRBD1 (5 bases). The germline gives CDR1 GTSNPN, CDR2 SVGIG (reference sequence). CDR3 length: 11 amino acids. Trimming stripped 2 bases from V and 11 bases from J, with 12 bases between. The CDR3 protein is CAWSWGGMAFF. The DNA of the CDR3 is TGTGCCTGGAGTTGGGGGGGAATGGCTTTCTTT.

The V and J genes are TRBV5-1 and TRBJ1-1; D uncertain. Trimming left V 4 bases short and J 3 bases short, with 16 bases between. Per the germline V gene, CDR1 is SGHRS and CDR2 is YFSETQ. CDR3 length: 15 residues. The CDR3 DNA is TGCGCCAGCAGCCCCGAGGGAGGCCGTTACACTGAAGCTTTCTTT. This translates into CASSPEGGRYTEAFF.

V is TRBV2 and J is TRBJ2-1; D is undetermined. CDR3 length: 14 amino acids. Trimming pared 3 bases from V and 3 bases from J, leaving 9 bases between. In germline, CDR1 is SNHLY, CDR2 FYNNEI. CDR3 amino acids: CASSDLGGYNEQFF. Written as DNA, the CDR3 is TGTGCCAGCAGTGACCTAGGCGGCTACAATGAGCAGTTCTTC.

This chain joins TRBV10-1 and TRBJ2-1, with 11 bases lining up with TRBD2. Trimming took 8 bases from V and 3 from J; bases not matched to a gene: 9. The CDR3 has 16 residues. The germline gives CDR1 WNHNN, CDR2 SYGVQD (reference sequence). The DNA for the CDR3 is TGCGCCAGCCCCGAGGGCCTAGCGGGGGGCTACAATGAGCAGTTCTTC. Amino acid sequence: CASPEGLAGGYNEQFF.

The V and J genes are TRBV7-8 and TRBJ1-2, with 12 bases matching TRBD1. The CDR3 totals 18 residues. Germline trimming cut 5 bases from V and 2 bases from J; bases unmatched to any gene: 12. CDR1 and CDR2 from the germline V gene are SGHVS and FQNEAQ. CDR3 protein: CASSVKPWDRGQNYGYTF. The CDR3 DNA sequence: TGTGCCAGCAGCGTTAAACCCTGGGACAGGGGGCAAAACTATGGCTACACCTTC.

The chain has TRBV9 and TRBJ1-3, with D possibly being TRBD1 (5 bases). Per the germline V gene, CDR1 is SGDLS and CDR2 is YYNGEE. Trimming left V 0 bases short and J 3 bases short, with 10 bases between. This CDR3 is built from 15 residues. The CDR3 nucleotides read TGTGCCAGCAGCGTAGACGGGGGTGGTGGAAACACCATATATTTT. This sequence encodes CASSVDGGGGNTIYF.

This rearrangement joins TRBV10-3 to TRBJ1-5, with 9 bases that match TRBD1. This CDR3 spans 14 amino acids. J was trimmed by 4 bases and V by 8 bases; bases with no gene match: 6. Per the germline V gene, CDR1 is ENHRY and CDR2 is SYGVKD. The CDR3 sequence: CAILGQGRNQPQHF. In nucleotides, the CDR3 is TGTGCCATCCTAGGACAGGGGCGGAATCAGCCCCAGCATTTT.

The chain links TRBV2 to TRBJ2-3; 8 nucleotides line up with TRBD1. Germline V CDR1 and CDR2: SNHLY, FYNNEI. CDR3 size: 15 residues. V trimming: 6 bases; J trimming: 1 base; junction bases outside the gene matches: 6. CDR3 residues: CASRPGQGRTDTQYF. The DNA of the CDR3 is TGTGCCAGCAGACCCGGACAGGGTCGCACAGATACGCAGTATTTT. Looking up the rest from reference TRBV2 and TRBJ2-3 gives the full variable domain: EPEVTQTPSHQVTQMGQEVILRCVPISNHLYFYWYRQILGQKVEFLVSFYNNEISEKSEIFDDQFSVERPDGSNFTLKIRSTKLEDSAMYFCASRPGQGRTDTQYFGPGTRLTVL.

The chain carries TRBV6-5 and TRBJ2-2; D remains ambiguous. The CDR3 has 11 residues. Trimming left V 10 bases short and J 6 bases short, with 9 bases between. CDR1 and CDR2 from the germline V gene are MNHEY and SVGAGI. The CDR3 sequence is CATSSAGELFF. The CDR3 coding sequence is TGTGCCACCTCCTCTGCCGGGGAGCTGTTTTTT.

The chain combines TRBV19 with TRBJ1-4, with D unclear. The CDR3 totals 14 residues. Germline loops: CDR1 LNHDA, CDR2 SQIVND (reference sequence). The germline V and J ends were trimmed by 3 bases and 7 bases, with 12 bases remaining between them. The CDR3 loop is CASSMTKAGEKLFF. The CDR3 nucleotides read TGTGCCAGTAGTATGACCAAAGCAGGTGAAAAACTGTTTTTT.

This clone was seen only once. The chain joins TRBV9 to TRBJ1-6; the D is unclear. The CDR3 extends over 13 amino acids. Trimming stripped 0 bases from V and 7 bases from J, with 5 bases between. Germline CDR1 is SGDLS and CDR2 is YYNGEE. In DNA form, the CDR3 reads TGTGCCAGCAGCGTAGCCGGGAATTCACCCCTCCACTTT. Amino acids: CASSVAGNSPLHF.

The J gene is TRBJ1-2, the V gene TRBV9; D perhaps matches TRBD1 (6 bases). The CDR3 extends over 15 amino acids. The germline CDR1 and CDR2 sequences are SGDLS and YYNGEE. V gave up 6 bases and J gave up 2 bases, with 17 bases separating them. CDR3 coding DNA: TGTGCCAGCACCCCGGGGGGCTCGGAAAACTATGGCTACACCTTC. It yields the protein CASTPGGSENYGYTF. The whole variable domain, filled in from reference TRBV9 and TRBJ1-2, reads DSGVTQTPKHLITATGQRVTLRCSPRSGDLSVYWYQQSLDQGLQFLIQYYNGEERAKGNILERFSAQQFPDLHSELNLSSLELGDSALYFCASTPGGSENYGYTFGSGTRLTVV.

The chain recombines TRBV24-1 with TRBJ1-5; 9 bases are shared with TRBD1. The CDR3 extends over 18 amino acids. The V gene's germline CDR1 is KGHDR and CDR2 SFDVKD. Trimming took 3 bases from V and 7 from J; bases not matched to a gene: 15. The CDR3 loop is CATSDGLRDRVFRQPQHF. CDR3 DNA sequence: TGTGCCACCAGTGATGGACTCCGGGACAGGGTGTTTCGGCAGCCCCAGCATTTT.

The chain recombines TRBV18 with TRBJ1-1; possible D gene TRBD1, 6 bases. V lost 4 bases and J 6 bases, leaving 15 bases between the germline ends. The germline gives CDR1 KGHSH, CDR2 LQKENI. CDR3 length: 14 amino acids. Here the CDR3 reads CASSLQGWMAEAFF. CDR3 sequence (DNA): TGTGCCAGCTCACTACAGGGATGGATGGCTGAAGCTTTCTTT.

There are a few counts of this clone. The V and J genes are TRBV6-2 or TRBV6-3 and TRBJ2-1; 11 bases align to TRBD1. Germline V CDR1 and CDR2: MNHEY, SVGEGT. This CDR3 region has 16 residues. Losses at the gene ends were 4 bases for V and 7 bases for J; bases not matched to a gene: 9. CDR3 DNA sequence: TGTGCCAGCAGTTCTCCCGGACAGGGGGCGCGGAATGAGCAGTTCTTC. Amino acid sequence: CASSSPGQGARNEQFF.

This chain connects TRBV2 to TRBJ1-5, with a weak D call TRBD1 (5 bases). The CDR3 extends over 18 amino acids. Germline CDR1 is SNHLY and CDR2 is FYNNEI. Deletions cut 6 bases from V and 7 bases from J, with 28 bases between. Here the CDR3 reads CASRYRYSHPEDVQPQHF. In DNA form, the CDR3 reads TGTGCCAGCAGATACAGGTACAGTCACCCTGAAGATGTCCAGCCCCAGCATTTT.

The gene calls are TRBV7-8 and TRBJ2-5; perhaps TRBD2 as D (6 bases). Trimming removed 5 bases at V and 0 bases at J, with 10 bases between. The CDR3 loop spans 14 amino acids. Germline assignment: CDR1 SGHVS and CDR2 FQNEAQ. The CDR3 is CASSPRGYQETQYF. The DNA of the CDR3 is TGTGCCAGCAGCCCCCGGGGGTACCAAGAGACCCAGTACTTC.

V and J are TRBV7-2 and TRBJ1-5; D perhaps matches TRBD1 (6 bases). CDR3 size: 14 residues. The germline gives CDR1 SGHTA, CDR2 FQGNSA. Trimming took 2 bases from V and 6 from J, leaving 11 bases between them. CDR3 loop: CASSLTGWGQPQHF. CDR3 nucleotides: TGTGCCAGCAGCTTAACAGGGTGGGGTCAGCCCCAGCATTTT.

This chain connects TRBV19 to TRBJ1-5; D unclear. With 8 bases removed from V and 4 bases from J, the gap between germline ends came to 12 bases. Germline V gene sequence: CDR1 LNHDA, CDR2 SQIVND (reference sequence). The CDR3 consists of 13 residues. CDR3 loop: CASGRSQNQPQHF. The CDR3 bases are TGTGCCAGTGGGAGAAGTCAAAATCAGCCCCAGCATTTT.